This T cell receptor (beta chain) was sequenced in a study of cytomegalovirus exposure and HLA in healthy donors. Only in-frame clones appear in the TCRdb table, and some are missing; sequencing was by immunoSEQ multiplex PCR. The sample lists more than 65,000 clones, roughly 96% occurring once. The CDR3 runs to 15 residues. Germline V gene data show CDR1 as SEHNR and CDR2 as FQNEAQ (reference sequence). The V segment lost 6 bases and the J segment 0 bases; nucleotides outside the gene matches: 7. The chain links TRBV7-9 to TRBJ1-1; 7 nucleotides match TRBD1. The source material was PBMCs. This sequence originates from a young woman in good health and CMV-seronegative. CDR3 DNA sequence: TGTGCCAGCAGTTCCCAGGGGACAGTGAACACTGAAGCTTTCTTT. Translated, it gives CASSSQGTVNTEAFF.